This T cell receptor (beta chain) was identified in a study of a mutant IDH1 vaccine in newly diagnosed glioma. The sample's time point: week 5, during vaccination. Each dose of the vaccine consisted of 300 ug of mutant IDH1 20-mer peptide, with topical imiquimod. TCRdb's table, derived via immunoSEQ multiplex PCR, lists solely in-frame clones and lacks some. This sample carries just under 80,000 clones, 91% of them seen once, and the ten largest clones take roughly 0.5%. This CDR3 has 13 residues. Germline CDR1 and CDR2: LNHDA and SQIVND (reference sequence). V was clipped by 0 bases and J by 5 bases, with 8 bases between them. On this clone itself: What it binds is unknown.

This material consisted of PBMCs, taken from a glioma patient whose treatment included an IDH1 peptide vaccine. The TCR sequence derives from a woman aged 45-59 years with glioma. This chain uses TRBV19 with TRBJ2-7; tentatively, D is TRBD2 (5 bases). CDR3 DNA sequence: TGTGCCAGTAGTATAGATTGGGGAGACGAGCAGTACTTC. The encoded protein is CASSIDWGDEQYF.